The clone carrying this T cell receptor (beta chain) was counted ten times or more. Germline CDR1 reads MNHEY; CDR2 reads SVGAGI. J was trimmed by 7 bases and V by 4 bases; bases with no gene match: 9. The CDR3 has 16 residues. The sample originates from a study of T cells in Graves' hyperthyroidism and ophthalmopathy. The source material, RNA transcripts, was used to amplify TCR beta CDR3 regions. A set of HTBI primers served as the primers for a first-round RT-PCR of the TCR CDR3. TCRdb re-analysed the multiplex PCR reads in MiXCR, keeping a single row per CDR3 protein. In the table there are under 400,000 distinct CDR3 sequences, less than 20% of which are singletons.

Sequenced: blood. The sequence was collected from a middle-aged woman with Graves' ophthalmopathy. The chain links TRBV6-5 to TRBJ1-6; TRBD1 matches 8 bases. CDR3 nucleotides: TGTGCCAGCAGTTGGGCCAGGGCAGGGGGCAATTCACCCCTCCACTTT. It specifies CASSWARAGGNSPLHF.